The entry that follows covers one T cell receptor beta chain sequence. The method was immunoSEQ multiplex PCR; TCRdb's version includes in-frame clones alone and lacks a portion of them. Counted here are about 120,000 clones, approximately 92% occurring once; the ten biggest clones make up about 1.1%. The sample belongs to a study of control samples from healthy donors and cancer patients. CDR3 length: 15 residues. V lost 2 bases, J lost 1 base, and 9 bases lay in between. From germline, CDR1 is SGHVS and CDR2 FQNEAQ. Sequencing was carried out using PBMCs. This receptor was identified in a woman in her forties or fifties with colorectal cancer. The chain couples TRBV7-8 to TRBJ2-1; the D gene is possibly TRBD1 (5 bases). In nucleotides, the CDR3 is TGTGCCAGCAGCTTACAGGGAAGTTCCTACAATGAGCAGTTCTTC. Translated: CASSLQGSSYNEQFF. The variable domain in full, with the rest retrieved from reference TRBV7-8 and TRBJ2-1, is GAGVSQSPRYKVAKRGQDVALRCDPISGHVSLFWYQQALGQGPEFLTYFQNEAQLDKSGLPSDRFFAERPEGSVSTLKIQRTQQEDSAVYLCASSLQGSSYNEQFFGPGTRLTVL.